This TCR beta chain was recovered during a study of blood T cell repertoires in COVID-19. Study information: The study drew acute and convalescent COVID-19 samples from the United States, Italy and Spain. The cDNA or gDNA used as material had been derived from T cells, B-cell-depleted T cells, or PBMCs.

Only in-frame clones appear in the TCRdb table, and some are missing; sequencing was by immunoSEQ multiplex PCR. The sample has about 300,000 clones, 85% to 90% seen once; the top ten hold 2.5% to 3%. CDR1 and CDR2 from the germline V gene are SGHTA and FQGNSA. V lost 6 bases, J lost 4 bases, and 12 bases stayed unmatched. This CDR3 is 16 amino acids long. The study recruited people aged about 18 to 90 years across some 23 US areas. The V and J genes are TRBV7-2 and TRBJ2-3; 8 bases agree with TRBD2. Input material: PBMCs or T cells enriched from blood (not recorded which). The clonotype originates from a woman in her forties or fifties who had been exposed to COVID-19. CDR3 sequence: CASRMGQRGIADTQYF. The CDR3 nucleotides read TGTGCCAGCAGGATGGGGCAGCGGGGGATCGCAGATACGCAGTATTTT.